The entry that follows covers one TCR beta chain sequence. This record belongs to a study of shared clonotypes between healthy human individuals. Across the whole study: Donors were a couple of women and a few men aged 18 to 49.

The protocol was immunoSEQ multiplex PCR, while the TCRdb copy is restricted to in-frame clones and leaves out a portion. This sample has about 450,000 clones, with roughly 80% found just once. Unmatched junction bases numbered 5, after V lost 3 bases and J lost 9 bases. This CDR3 has 16 residues. Germline V gene data show CDR1 as KGHSH and CDR2 as LQKENI. The origin of this receptor is a woman aged 40 to 49 in good health. Some clones in this sample may be carry-over from other donors' samples. Sequencing was performed on PBMCs. This chain joins TRBV18 and TRBJ2-1, with 16 positions matching TRBD2. The CDR3 nucleotides read TGTGCCAGCTCACCTCCGGGACTAGCGGGAGGGGGTGAGCAGTTCTTC. Its translation: CASSPPGLAGGGEQFF.